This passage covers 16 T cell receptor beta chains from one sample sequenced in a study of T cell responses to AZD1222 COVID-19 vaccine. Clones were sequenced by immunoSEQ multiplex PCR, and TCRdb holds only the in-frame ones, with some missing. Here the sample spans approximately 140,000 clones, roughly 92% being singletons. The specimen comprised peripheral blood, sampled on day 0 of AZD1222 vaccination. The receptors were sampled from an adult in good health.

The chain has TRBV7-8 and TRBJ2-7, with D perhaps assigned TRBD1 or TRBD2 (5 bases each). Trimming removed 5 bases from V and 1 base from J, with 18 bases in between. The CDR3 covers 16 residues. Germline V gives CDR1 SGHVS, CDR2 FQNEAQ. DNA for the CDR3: TGTGCCAGCAGCGCCTACCGGGGCGCCCTATCCTACGAGCAGTACGTC. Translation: CASSAYRGALSYEQYV.

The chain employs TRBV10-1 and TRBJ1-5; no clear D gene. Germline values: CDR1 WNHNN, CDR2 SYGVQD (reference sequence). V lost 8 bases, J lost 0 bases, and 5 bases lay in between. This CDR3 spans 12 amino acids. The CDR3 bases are TGCGCCAGCGGTAATAGCAATCAGCCCCAGCATTTT. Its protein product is CASGNSNQPQHF.

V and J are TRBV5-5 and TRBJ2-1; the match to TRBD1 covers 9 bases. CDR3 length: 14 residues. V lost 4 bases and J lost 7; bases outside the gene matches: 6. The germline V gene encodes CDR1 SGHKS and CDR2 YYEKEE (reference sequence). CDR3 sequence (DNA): TGTGCCAGCAGCAAGGACAGGGGAGGGAATGAGCAGTTCTTC. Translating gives CASSKDRGGNEQFF.

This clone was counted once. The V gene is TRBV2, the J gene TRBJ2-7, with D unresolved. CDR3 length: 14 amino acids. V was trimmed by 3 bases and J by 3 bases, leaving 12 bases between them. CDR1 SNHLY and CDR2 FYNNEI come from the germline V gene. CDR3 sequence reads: CASSDSSRIYEQYV. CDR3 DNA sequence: TGTGCCAGCAGTGATTCAAGCCGGATCTACGAGCAGTACGTC.

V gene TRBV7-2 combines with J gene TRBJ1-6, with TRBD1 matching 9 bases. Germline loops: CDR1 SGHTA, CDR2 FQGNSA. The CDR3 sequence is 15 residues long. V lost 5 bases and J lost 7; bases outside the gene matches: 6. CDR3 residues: CASSQQGARNSPLHF. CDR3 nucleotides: TGTGCCAGCAGCCAACAGGGGGCGCGCAATTCACCCCTCCACTTT.

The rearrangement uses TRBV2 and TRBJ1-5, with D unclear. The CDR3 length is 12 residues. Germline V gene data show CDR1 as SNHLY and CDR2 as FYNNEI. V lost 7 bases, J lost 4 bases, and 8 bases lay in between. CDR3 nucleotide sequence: TGTGCCAGCACTACGAATAATCAGCCCCAGCATTTT. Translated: CASTTNNQPQHF.

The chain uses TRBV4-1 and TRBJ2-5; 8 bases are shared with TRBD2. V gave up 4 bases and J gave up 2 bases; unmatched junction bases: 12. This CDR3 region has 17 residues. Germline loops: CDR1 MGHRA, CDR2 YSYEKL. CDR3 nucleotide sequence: TGCGCCAGCAGCCCCCACGGTACTAGCGGTTCGCAAGAGACCCAGTACTTC. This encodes CASSPHGTSGSQETQYF.

The CDR3 nucleotides are TGTGCCAGCAGCCTCCTTTCTTATGGCTACACCTTC. Amino acid sequence: CASSLLSYGYTF. The V call is TRBV28, the J call TRBJ1-2; D unclear. V shed 6 bases and J shed 5 bases, with 10 bases lying between them. CDR1 is MDHEN, CDR2 SYDVKM, per germline. CDR3 length equals 12 residues.

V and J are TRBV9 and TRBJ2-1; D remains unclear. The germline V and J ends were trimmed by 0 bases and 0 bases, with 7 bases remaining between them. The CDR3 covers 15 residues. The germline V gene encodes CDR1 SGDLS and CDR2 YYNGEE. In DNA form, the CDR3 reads TGTGCCAGCAGCGTAGATGGAATCTCCTACAATGAGCAGTTCTTC. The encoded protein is CASSVDGISYNEQFF.

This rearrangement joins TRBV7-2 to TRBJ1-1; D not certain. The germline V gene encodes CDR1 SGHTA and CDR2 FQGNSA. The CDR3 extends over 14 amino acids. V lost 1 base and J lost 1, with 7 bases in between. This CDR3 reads CASSLVSGNTEAFF. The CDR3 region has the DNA TGTGCCAGCAGCTTAGTATCCGGGAACACTGAAGCTTTCTTT. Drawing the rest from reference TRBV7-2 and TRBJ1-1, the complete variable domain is GAGVSQSPSNKVTEKGKDVELRCDPISGHTALYWYRQSLGQGLEFLIYFQGNSAPDKSGLPSDRFSAERTGGSVSTLTIQRTQQEDSAVYLCASSLVSGNTEAFFGQGTRLTVV.

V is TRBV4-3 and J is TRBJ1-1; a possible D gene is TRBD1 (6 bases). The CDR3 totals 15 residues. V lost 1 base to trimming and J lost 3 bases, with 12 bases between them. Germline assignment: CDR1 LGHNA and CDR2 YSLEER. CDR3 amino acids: CASSQGLGGHTEAFF. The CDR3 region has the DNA TGCGCCAGCAGCCAAGGATTGGGGGGCCACACTGAAGCTTTCTTT.

The CDR3 reads CASSPPGNEQFF. CDR3 nucleotide sequence: TGTGCCAGCAGTCCACCAGGTAATGAGCAGTTCTTC. The rearrangement joins TRBV12-3 or TRBV12-4 to TRBJ2-1; D uncertain. The V end lost 5 bases, the J end lost 7 bases, and 9 bases lay between the germline ends. This CDR3 has 12 residues.

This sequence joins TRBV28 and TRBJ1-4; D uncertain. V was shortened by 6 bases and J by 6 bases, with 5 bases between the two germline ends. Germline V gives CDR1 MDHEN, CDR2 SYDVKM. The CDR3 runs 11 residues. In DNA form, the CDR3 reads TGTGCCAGCAGCCGGGATGAAAAACTGTTTTTT. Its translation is CASSRDEKLFF.

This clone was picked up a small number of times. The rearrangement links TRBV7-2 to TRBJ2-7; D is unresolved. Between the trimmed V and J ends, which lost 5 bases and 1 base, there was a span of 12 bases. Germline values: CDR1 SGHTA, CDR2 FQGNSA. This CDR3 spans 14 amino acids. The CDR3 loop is CASSPQPRSYEQYV. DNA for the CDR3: TGTGCCAGCAGCCCCCAACCCAGGTCCTACGAGCAGTACGTC.

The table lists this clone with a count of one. The CDR3 sequence is CASRLDYGEQYV. The CDR3 nucleotides are TGTGCCAGCAGGTTGGACTACGGCGAGCAGTACGTC. The rearrangement links TRBV2 to TRBJ2-7, with D possibly matching TRBD2 (6 bases). V dropped 6 bases and J dropped 6 bases, with 12 bases sitting between them. CDR1 is SNHLY, CDR2 FYNNEI, per germline. The CDR3 is made up of 12 amino acids.

The CDR3 reads CASSFKEMNTEAFF. The DNA of the CDR3 is TGCGCCAGCAGCTTTAAGGAGATGAACACTGAAGCTTTCTTT. This chain joins TRBV5-1 and TRBJ1-1; the D is unclear. The CDR3 totals 14 residues. In germline, CDR1 is SGHRS, CDR2 YFSETQ. Trimming stripped 2 bases from V and 0 bases from J, with 8 bases between. The full variable domain, with the rest looked up from reference TRBV5-1 and TRBJ1-1, is KAGVTQTPRYLIKTRGQQVTLSCSPISGHRSVSWYQQTPGQGLQFLFEYFSETQRNKGNFPGRFSGRQFSNSRSEMNVSTLELGDSALYLCASSFKEMNTEAFFGQGTRLTVV.